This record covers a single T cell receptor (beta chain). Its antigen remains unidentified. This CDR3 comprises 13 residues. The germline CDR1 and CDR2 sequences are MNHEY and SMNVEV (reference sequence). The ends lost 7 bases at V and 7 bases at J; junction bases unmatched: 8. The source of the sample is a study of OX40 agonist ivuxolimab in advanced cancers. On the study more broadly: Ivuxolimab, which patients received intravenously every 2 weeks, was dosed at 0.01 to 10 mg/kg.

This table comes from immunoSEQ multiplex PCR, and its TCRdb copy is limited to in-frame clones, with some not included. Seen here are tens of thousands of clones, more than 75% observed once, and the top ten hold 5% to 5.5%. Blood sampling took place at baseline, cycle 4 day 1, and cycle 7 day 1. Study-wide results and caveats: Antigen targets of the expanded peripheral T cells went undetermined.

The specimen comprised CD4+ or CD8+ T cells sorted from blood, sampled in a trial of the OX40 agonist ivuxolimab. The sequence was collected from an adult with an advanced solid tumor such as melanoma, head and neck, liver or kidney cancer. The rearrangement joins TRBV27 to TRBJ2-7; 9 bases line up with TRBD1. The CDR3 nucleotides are TGTGCCAGCAAAAGGGACAGGGTTAGTGAGCAGTACTTC. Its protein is CASKRDRVSEQYF.